This T cell receptor beta chain was captured by sequencing in a study of siplizumab effects on memory and regulatory T cells. Study conclusions and caveats: Mappable alloreactive CD4+ clones averaged approximately 67% Treg-derived with siplizumab versus approximately 25% in controls. With siplizumab, cumulative frequency of CD4+ memory-derived alloreactive sequences dropped significantly. The naive T cell population seemed more diverse than memory cells and seemed a major contributor to the alloresponse. Suppressive activity of Tregs proliferating in siplizumab cultures remained unconfirmed.

TCRdb's copy holds only in-frame clones and misses some; the assay was immunoSEQ multiplex PCR. The sample holds approximately 100,000 clones, approximately 90% seen once. This clone has a handful of counts. The antigen is unknown. The sequencing input was Tregs sorted from blood. The origin of this receptor is a human donor in good health.

The DNA of the CDR3 is TGTGCCAGCAGTGAAGCGCCCCGAGCTTTCTTT. Translated: CASSEAPRAFF. This chain connects TRBV2 to TRBJ1-1; D call uncertain. Germline CDR1 and CDR2: SNHLY and FYNNEI. V lost 0 bases and J lost 10, with 6 bases in between. The CDR3 consists of 11 residues.